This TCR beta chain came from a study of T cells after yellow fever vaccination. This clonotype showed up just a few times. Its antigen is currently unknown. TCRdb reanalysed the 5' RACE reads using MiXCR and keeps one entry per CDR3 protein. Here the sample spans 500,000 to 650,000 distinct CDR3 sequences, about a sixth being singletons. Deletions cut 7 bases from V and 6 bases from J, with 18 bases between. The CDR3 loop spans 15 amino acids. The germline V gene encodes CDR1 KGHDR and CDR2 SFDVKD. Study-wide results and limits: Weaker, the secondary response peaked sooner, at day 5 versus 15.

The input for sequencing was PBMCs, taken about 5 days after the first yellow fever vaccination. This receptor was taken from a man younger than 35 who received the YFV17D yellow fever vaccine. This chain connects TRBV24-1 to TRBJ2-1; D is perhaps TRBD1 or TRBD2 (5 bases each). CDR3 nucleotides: TGTGCCACCAGCCAACCAGGGACGGCGGGCAATGAGCAGTTCTTC. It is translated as CATSQPGTAGNEQFF.